The 3 T cell receptor beta chains below come from one sample, sequenced in a study of shared clonotypes between healthy human individuals. Produced via immunoSEQ multiplex PCR; TCRdb's table is partial and in-frame only. Of about 2.4 million clones in the sample, roughly 93% were seen once. Sequencing input: naive CD4+ T cells from PBMCs. Sample subset: CD45RA+ positively selected. These receptors came from a man in his late teens or twenties in good health. Some clones in this sample may be carry-over from other donors' samples.

The chain links TRBV7-3 to TRBJ2-2, with D perhaps matching TRBD1 (5 bases). The CDR3 sequence is 14 residues long. Trimming shortened V by 4 bases and J by 6 bases, and 12 bases separated the two germline ends. Germline CDR1 and CDR2: SGHTA and FQGTGA. CDR3 bases: TGTGCCAGCAGCTCAGGGATTATACCCGGGGAGCTGTTTTTT. Protein: CASSSGIIPGELFF.

The chain combines TRBV7-3 with TRBJ2-3, with no clear D. V was pared by 1 base and J by 1 base, with 12 bases between. Germline CDR1 SGHTA, CDR2 FQGTGA. The CDR3 contains 16 residues. The CDR3 DNA is TGTGCCAGCAGCTTAAACCCTCCCGGCCGCACAGATACGCAGTATTTT. This sequence encodes CASSLNPPGRTDTQYF.

The chain has TRBV6-1 and TRBJ1-2, with D possibly being TRBD1 (5 bases). Per germline, CDR1 MNHNS and CDR2 SASEGT. V gave up 1 base and J gave up 7 bases, with 19 bases separating them. CDR3 length equals 16 residues. CDR3 sequence: CASSEGHPVLQGGYTF. CDR3 sequence (DNA): TGTGCCAGCAGTGAAGGCCACCCCGTCCTGCAGGGTGGCTACACCTTC.